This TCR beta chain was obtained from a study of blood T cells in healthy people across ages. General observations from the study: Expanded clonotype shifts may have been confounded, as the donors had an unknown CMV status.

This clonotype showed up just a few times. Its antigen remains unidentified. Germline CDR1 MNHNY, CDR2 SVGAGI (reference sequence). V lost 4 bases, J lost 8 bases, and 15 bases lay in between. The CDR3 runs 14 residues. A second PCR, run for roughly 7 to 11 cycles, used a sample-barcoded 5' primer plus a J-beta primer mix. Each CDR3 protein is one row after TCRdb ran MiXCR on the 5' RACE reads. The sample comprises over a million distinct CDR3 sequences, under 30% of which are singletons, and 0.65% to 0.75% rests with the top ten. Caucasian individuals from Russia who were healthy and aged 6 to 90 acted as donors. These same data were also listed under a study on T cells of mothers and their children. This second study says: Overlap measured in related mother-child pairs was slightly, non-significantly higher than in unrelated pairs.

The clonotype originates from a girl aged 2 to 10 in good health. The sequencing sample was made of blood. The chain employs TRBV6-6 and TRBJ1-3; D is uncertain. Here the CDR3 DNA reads TGTGCCAGCAGTTGGGAGACTAGTAGAGACACCATATATTTT. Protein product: CASSWETSRDTIYF.